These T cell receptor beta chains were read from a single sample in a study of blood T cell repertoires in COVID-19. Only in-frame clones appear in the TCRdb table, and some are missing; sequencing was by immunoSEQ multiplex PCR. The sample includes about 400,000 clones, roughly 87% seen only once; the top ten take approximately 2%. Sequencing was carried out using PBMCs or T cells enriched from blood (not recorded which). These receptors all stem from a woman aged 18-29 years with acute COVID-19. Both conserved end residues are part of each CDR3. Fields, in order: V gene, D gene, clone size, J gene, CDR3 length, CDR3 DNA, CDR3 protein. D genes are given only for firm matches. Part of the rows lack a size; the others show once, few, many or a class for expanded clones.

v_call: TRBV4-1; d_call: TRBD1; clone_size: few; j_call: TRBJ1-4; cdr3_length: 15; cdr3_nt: TGCGCCAGCAGCCAACCGGACAGGGCTTATGAAAAACTGTTTTTT; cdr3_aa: CASSQPDRAYEKLFF
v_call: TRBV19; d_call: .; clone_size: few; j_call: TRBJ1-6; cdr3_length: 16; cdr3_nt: TGTGCCAGCAGGATATCGAGTAGAGGGGGAAGCTCACCCCTCCACTTT; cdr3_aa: CASRISSRGGSSPLHF
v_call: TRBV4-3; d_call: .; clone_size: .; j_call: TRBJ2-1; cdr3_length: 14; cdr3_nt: TGCGCCAGCAGCCAAGATTTGGGGGGAAATGAGCAGTTCTTC; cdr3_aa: CASSQDLGGNEQFF
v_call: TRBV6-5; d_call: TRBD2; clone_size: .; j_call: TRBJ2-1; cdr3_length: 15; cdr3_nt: TGTGCCAGCAGTCGAACTAGCGGGGGCTACAATGAGCAGTTCTTC; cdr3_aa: CASSRTSGGYNEQFF
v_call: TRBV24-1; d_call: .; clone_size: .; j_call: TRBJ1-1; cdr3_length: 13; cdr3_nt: TGTGCCACCAGCGAGGAGGGACGGGCTGAAGCTTTCTTT; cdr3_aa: CATSEEGRAEAFF
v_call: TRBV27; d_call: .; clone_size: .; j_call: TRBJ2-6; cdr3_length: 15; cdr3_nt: TGTGCCAGCAGTTTTGAGGGGGCTGGGGCCAACGTCCTGACTTTC; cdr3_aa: CASSFEGAGANVLTF
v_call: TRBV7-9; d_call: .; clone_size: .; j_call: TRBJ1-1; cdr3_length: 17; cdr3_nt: TGTGCCAGCAGCTTAGCCCGAATCAGTACCTTGAACACTGAAGCTTTCTTT; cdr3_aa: CASSLARISTLNTEAFF
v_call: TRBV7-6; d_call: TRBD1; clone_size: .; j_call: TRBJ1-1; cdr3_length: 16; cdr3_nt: TGTGCCAGCAGCTTAGGGACAGGGGGCCCGAACACTGAAGCTTTCTTT; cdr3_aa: CASSLGTGGPNTEAFF
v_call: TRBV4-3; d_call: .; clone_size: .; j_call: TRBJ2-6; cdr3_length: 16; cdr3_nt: TGCGCCAGCAGCCAAGACAGGGCGGGAGGGGCCAACGTCCTGACTTTC; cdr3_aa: CASSQDRAGGANVLTF
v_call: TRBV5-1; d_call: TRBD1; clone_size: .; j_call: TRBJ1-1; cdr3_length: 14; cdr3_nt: TGCGCCAGCAGCCTCCGGGACAGAAACACTGAAGCTTTCTTT; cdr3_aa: CASSLRDRNTEAFF
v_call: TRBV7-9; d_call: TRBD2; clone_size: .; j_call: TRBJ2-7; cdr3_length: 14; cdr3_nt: TGTGCCAGCAGCACCGTAGCGGGCTCAGGGGAGCAGTACTTC; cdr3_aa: CASSTVAGSGEQYF
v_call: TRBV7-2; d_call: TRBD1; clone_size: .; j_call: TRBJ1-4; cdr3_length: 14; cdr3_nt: TGTGCCAGCAGCCCTGGGGACAGGGTGGGAAAACTGTTTTTT; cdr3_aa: CASSPGDRVGKLFF
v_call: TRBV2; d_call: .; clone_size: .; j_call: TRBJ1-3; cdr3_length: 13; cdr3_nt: TGTGCCAGCAGGGTGAGCTCTGGAAACACCATATATTTT; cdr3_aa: CASRVSSGNTIYF
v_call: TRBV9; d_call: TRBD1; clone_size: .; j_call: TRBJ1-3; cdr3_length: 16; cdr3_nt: TGTGCCAGCAGCGGTGCCCGAGGGGGCTTTGGAAACACCATATATTTT; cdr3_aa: CASSGARGGFGNTIYF
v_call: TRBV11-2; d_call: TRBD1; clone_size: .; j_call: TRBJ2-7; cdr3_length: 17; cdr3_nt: TGTGCCAGCAGCCTGGGACAGGGGGCGTATTCCGACTACGAGCAGTACTTC; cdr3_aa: CASSLGQGAYSDYEQYF
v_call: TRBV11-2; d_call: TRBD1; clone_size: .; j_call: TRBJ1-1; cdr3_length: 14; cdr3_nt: TGTGCCAGCAGCTTAGCTGGACAGGGGGATATGGCTTTCTTT; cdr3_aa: CASSLAGQGDMAFF
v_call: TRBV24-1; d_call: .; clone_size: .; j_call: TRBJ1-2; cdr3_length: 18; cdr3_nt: TGTGCCACCAGCCCCTCCGGAGGGAGGGCAGGCGATTACTATGGCTACACCTTC; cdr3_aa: CATSPSGGRAGDYYGYTF
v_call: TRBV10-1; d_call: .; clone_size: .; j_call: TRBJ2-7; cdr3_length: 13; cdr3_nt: TGCGCCACTAAACTTCACAGGGTGGGCGAGCAGTACTTC; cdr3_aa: CATKLHRVGEQYF
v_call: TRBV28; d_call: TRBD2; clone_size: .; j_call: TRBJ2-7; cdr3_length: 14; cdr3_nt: TGTGCCAGCAGGTACCTAGCGGGAAGATACGAGCAGTACTTC; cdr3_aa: CASRYLAGRYEQYF
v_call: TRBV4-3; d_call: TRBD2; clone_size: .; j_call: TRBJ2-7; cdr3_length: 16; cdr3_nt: TGCGCCAGCAGCCAGGGACTAGCGGGATTCTCCTACGAGCAGTACTTC; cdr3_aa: CASSQGLAGFSYEQYF
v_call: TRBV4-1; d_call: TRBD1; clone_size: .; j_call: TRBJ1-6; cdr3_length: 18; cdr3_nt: TGCGCCAGCAGCCACCAACAGGGGGTCGGTGGGATTAATTCACCCCTCCACTTT; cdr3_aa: CASSHQQGVGGINSPLHF
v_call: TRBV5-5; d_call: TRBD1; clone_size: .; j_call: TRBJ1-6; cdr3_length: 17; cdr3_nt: TGTGCCAGCAGCTTTTTGCGCGGACAGGAGAACAATTCACCCCTCCACTTT; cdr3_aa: CASSFLRGQENNSPLHF
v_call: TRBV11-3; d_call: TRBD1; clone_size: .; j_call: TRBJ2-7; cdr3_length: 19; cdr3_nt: TGTGCCAGCAGCTCAGGCCCCCAATTGACAGGGGAAGGATCCTACGAGCAGTACTTC; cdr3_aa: CASSSGPQLTGEGSYEQYF
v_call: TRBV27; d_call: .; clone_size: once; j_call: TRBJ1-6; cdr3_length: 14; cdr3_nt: TGTGCCAGCAGTCAATGGGCCAGTGGTTCACCCCTCCACTTT; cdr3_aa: CASSQWASGSPLHF
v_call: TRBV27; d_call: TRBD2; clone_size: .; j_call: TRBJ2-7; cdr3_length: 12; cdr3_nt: TGTGCTTCCGGCGGGGGGGCTTACGAGCAGTACTTC; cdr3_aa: CASGGGAYEQYF
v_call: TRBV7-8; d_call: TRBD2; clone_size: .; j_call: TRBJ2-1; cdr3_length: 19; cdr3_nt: TGTGCCAGCAGCTTAGCGCGCCTACCAGAGCGGGGGGTGAGAAATGAGCAGTTCTTC; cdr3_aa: CASSLARLPERGVRNEQFF
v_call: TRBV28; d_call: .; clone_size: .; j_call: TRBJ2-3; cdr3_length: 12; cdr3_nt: TGTGCCAGCAGTTCAGTCGCAGATACGCAGTATTTT; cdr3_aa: CASSSVADTQYF
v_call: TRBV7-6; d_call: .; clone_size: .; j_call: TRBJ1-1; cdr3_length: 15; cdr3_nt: TGTGCCAGCAGCTTAGGGGCACTTATGAACACTGAAGCTTTCTTT; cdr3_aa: CASSLGALMNTEAFF
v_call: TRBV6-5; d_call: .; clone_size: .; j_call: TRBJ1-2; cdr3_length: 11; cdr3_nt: TGTGCCAGCAAGACTTCGGCTGGCTACACCTTC; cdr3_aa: CASKTSAGYTF
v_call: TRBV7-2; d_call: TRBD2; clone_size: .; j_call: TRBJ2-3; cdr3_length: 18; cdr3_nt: TGTGCCAGCAGCGAACTAGCGGGAGTCGGGTGGGGCACAGATACGCAGTATTTT; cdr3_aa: CASSELAGVGWGTDTQYF
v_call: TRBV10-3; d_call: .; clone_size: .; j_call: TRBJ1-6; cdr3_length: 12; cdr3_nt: TGTGCCATCAGCGAAGGGGGATCACCCCTCCACTTT; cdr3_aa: CAISEGGSPLHF
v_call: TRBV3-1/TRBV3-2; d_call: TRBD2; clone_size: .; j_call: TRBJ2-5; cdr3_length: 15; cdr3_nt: TGTGCCAGCAGCCGAAATGCGGGGGGTTGGGAGACCCAGTACTTC; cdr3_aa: CASSRNAGGWETQYF
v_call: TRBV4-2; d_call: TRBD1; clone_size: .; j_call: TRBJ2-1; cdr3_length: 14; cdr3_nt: TGTGCCAGCAGCCTCTCCGACAGGGGCGATGAGCAGTTCTTC; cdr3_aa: CASSLSDRGDEQFF
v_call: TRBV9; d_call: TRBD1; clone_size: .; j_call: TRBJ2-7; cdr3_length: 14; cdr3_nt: TGTGCCAGCAGCATACAGGGGGCTGTTGAAGAGCAGTACTTC; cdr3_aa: CASSIQGAVEEQYF
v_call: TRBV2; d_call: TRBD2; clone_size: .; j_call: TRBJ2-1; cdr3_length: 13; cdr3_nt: TGTGCCAGCTCCAGGGAGGGTTTCAATGAGCAGTTCTTC; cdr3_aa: CASSREGFNEQFF
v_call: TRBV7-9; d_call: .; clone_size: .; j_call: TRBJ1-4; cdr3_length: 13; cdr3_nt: TGTGCCAGTAATAGAGGGCTTAATGAAAAACTGTTTTTT; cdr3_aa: CASNRGLNEKLFF
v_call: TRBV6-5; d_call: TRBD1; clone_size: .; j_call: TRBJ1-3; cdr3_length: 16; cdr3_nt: TGTGCCAGCAGTTACGACCAGGGGGCCTTTGGAAACACCATATATTTT; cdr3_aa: CASSYDQGAFGNTIYF
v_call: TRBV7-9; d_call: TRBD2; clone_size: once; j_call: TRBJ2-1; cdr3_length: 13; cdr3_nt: TGTGCCAGCAGCCATCTAGCGGCCAATGAGCAGTTCTTC; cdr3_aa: CASSHLAANEQFF
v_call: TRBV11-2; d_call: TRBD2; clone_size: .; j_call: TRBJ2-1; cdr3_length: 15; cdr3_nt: TGTGCCAGCAGCCGCATAGCGGGGGGGCGGGATGAGCAGTTCTTC; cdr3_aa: CASSRIAGGRDEQFF
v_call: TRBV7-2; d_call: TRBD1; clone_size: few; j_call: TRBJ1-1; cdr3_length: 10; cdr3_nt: TGTGCCAGCAGCGACAGGGTAGCTTTCTTT; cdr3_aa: CASSDRVAFF
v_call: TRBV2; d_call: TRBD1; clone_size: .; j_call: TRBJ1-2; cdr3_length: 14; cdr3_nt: TGTGCCAGCGAACCGGGACAGGGGATGCGAGGCTACACCTTC; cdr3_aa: CASEPGQGMRGYTF
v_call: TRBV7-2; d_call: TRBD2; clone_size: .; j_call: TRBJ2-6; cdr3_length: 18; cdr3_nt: TGTGCCAGCAGCCCTGGGGAGGGTCCGGTGGCTGGGGCCAACGTCCTGACTTTC; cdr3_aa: CASSPGEGPVAGANVLTF
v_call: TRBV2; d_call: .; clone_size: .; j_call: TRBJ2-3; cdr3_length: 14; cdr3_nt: TGTGCCAGCAGTGAATTAAGCCACACAGATACGCAGTATTTT; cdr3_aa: CASSELSHTDTQYF
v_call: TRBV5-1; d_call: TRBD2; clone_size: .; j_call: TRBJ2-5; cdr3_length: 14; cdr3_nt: TGCGCCAGCAGCTTGGTGGGAGGGACAGAGACCCAGTACTTC; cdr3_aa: CASSLVGGTETQYF
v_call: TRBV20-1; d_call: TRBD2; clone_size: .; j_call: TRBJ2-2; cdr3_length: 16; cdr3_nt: TGCAGTGCTAGTCATAGCGGGGGGCCAAACACCGGGGAGCTGTTTTTT; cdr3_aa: CSASHSGGPNTGELFF
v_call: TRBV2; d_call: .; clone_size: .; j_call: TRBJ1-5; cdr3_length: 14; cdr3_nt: TGTGCCAGCAGTGAAAGGTCGGGGGGACAGCCCCAGCATTTT; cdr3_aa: CASSERSGGQPQHF
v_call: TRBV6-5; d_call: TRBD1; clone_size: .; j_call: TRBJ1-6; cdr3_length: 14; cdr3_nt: TGTGCCAGCACCAACAGGGGTGTCAATTCACCCCTCCACTTT; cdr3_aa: CASTNRGVNSPLHF
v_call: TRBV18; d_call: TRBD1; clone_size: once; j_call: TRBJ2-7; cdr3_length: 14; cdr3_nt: TGTGCCAGCTCACTGGACAGGGTGATTCACGAGCAGTACTTC; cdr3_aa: CASSLDRVIHEQYF
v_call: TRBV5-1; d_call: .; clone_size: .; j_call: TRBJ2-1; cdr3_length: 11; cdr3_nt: TGCGCCAGCAGCTTTGAGAATGAGCAGTTCTTC; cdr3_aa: CASSFENEQFF
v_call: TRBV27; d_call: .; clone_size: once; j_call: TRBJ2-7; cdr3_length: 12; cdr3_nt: TGTGCCAGCAGAGCCCTTTCGCGCGAGCAGTACTTC; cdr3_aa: CASRALSREQYF
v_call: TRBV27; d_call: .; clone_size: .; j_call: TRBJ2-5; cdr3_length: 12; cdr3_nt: TGTGCCAGCAGTTCCACTCAAGAGACCCAGTACTTC; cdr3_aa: CASSSTQETQYF
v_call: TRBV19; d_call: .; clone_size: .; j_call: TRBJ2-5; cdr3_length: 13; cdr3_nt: TGTGCCAGTAATGGAGGAGCGCAAGAGACCCAGTACTTC; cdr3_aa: CASNGGAQETQYF
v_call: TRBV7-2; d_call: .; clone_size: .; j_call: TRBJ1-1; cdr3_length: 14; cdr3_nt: TGTGCCAGCAGCCCAAACAGGGTCGGAACTGAAGCTTTCTTT; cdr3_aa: CASSPNRVGTEAFF